These 21 T cell receptor beta chains share one sample of origin, sequenced in a study of cytomegalovirus exposure and HLA in healthy donors. This PCR relied on a set of 60 Vbeta primers and 13 Jbeta primers. The table came from immunoSEQ multiplex PCR; TCRdb's copy has only in-frame clones and leaves some out. The table includes 170,000 or so clones, around 82% detected once. The sample was PBMCs. These receptors all come from a boy younger than 10 in good health and CMV-seronegative.

The V gene is TRBV5-1, the J gene TRBJ1-3, with 10 nucleotides matching TRBD1. Looked up from germline, CDR1 is SGHRS and CDR2 is YFSETQ. The CDR3 length is 15 residues. V lost 0 bases, J lost 4 bases, and 1 base stayed unmatched. Here the CDR3 reads CASSLGTGGGNTIYF. In DNA, the CDR3 is TGCGCCAGCAGCTTGGGGACAGGGGGAGGAAACACCATATATTTT.

The chain recombines TRBV15 with TRBJ2-7, with a possible D match to TRBD2 (6 bases). This CDR3 region has 15 residues. Germline lookup yields CDR1 LNHNV and CDR2 YYDKDF (reference sequence). V lost 3 bases and J 2 bases, leaving 14 bases between the germline ends. CDR3 coding DNA: TGTGCCACCAGCAGTGGAGCGGGTTCCACCTACGAGCAGTACTTC. This sequence encodes CATSSGAGSTYEQYF.

V is TRBV5-6 and J is TRBJ2-7, with TRBD1 identical over 7 bases. J lost 3 bases, V lost 2 bases, and 8 bases had no gene match. This CDR3 is 15 amino acids long. CDR1 SGHDT and CDR2 YYEEEE come from the germline V gene. CDR3: CASSFWDRNFYEQYF. CDR3 coding DNA: TGTGCCAGCAGCTTTTGGGACAGAAACTTCTACGAGCAGTACTTC.

This clone occurred once. The chain links TRBV29-1 to TRBJ1-2; D might be TRBD1 (6 bases). Germline assignment: CDR1 SQVTM and CDR2 ANQGSEA. The CDR3 is 14 amino acids. Trimming removed 3 bases at V and 2 bases at J, with 13 bases between. CDR3: CSVEDSPVNYGYTF. In DNA, the CDR3 is TGCAGCGTTGAGGACAGCCCGGTCAACTATGGCTACACCTTC.

The V gene is TRBV7-9, the J gene TRBJ2-1; 7 bases align to TRBD1. Germline values: CDR1 SEHNR, CDR2 FQNEAQ (reference sequence). The V and J ends lost 0 bases and 3 bases, in that order; junction bases with no gene match: 2. The CDR3 runs to 15 residues. CDR3 region: CASSLAGQNYNEQFF. The CDR3 coding sequence is TGTGCCAGCAGCTTAGCGGGACAGAACTACAATGAGCAGTTCTTC.

This chain links TRBV5-1 with TRBJ2-1; TRBD2 matches at 14 bases. Germline CDR1 and CDR2: SGHRS and YFSETQ. This CDR3 is built from 16 residues. The trim removed 4 bases at V and 7 bases at J, leaving 7 bases unmatched. The DNA for the CDR3 is TGCGCCAGCAGCACAGGACTAGCGGGAGGAGGGAATGAGCAGTTCTTC. Translating it yields CASSTGLAGGGNEQFF.

The chain has TRBV30 and TRBJ2-3, with D tentatively TRBD1 (6 bases). The CDR3 is made up of 15 amino acids. The V end lost 0 bases, the J end lost 5 bases, and 15 bases lay between the germline ends. In germline, CDR1 is GTSNPN, CDR2 SVGIG (reference sequence). CDR3 DNA sequence: TGTGCCTGGAGTGTCCAGGGGCTGAGCGTAGATACGCAGTATTTT. It encodes CAWSVQGLSVDTQYF.

This rearrangement joins TRBV5-1 to TRBJ2-7; D gene ambiguous. V was shortened by 1 base and J by 0 bases, with 11 bases between the two germline ends. The germline gives CDR1 SGHRS, CDR2 YFSETQ. The CDR3 totals 15 residues. The CDR3 spells CASSLYGGASYEQYF. The CDR3 nucleotides are TGCGCCAGCAGCTTGTATGGCGGAGCCTCCTACGAGCAGTACTTC.

CDR3 loop: CSVLIGTQGDEQFF. The CDR3 coding sequence is TGCAGCGTCCTGATCGGGACTCAAGGGGATGAGCAGTTCTTC. The genes are TRBV29-1 and TRBJ2-1; the D gene is possibly TRBD2 (6 bases). The CDR3 consists of 14 residues. V dropped 6 bases and J dropped 8 bases, with 20 bases sitting between them. CDR1 and CDR2 from the germline V gene are SQVTM and ANQGSEA.

V is TRBV19 and J is TRBJ2-7, with TRBD1 identical over 7 bases. Per the germline V gene, CDR1 is LNHDA and CDR2 is SQIVND (reference sequence). CDR3 length: 14 amino acids. V lost 1 base, J lost 3 bases, and 3 bases stayed unmatched. CDR3 amino acids: CASSIAGTVYEQYF. CDR3 bases: TGTGCCAGTAGTATAGCCGGGACAGTCTACGAGCAGTACTTC.

In this sample, this clone turned up a few times. The chain employs TRBV27 and TRBJ1-5; tentatively, D is TRBD1 (5 bases). Per germline, CDR1 MNHEY and CDR2 SMNVEV (reference sequence). This CDR3 region has 17 residues. Trimming stripped 6 bases from V and 2 bases from J, with 20 bases between. CDR3: CASRPHMGGRGNQPQHF. CDR3 nucleotides: TGTGCCAGCAGACCCCATATGGGGGGAAGGGGCAATCAGCCCCAGCATTTT.

The chain uses TRBV2 and TRBJ2-1; 8 nucleotides line up with TRBD2. V lost 11 bases, J lost 7 bases, and 10 bases stayed unmatched. This CDR3 is built from 13 residues. Germline values: CDR1 SNHLY, CDR2 FYNNEI. CDR3 sequence reads: CAAVRTSSNEQFF. The CDR3 DNA sequence: TGTGCCGCGGTAAGGACTAGCTCTAATGAGCAGTTCTTC. Combining the CDR3 with reference TRBV2 and TRBJ2-1 gives the whole variable domain EPEVTQTPSHQVTQMGQEVILRCVPISNHLYFYWYRQILGQKVEFLVSFYNNEISEKSEIFDDQFSVERPDGSNFTLKIRSTKLEDSAMYFCAAVRTSSNEQFFGPGTRLTVL.

Note on this clone: One junction end disagrees with the germline gene, perhaps due to a read error. CDR3 sequence: CASSFSGSSETQYF. CDR3 bases: TGTGCTAGCAGTTTCAGCGGGAGTTCAGAGACCCAGTACTTC. The chain joins TRBV7-7 to TRBJ2-5, with 8 bases lining up with TRBD2. The CDR3 totals 14 residues. Germline V gene lookup returns CDR1 SSHAT and CDR2 FNYEAQ (reference sequence).

This clone turned up a few times. This rearrangement joins TRBV4-1 to TRBJ1-5; D gene ambiguous. Germline CDR1 is MGHRA and CDR2 is YSYEKL. The CDR3 loop spans 13 amino acids. The V gene lost 0 bases and the J gene lost 7 bases, with 7 bases spanning the gap. The CDR3 sequence: CASSQDGGQPQHF. CDR3 nucleotides: TGCGCCAGCAGCCAAGATGGAGGGCAGCCCCAGCATTTT.

Regarding this clone: The DNA is omitted, as the CDR3 cannot be located on it reliably, and the CDR3 follows TCRdb's listing. The chain has TRBV27 and TRBJ2-7; the table's D call of TRBD1 was not tested on the DNA. The CDR3 comprises 17 residues, both ends counted. CDR1 MNHEY and CDR2 SMNVEV come from the germline V gene (reference sequence). Here the CDR3 reads CASSFLAGNLQGCEQYF.

In this sample, this clone turned up once. The CDR3 reads CASSPGMSYEQYF. In nucleotides, the CDR3 is TGTGCCAGCAGCCCCGGGATGTCCTACGAGCAGTACTTC. V and J are TRBV4-2 and TRBJ2-7, with D possibly TRBD2 on 5 matching bases. The CDR3 extends over 13 amino acids. Germline assignment: CDR1 LGHNA and CDR2 YNFKEQ. Trimming shortened V by 4 bases and J by 1 base, and 8 bases separated the two germline ends.

The chain couples TRBV28 to TRBJ2-7; TRBD1 matches 8 bases. Germline CDR1 MDHEN, CDR2 SYDVKM. CDR3 length: 15 amino acids. V lost 2 bases to trimming and J lost 6 bases; unmatched junction nucleotides: 9. CDR3 residues: CASSLERQGWGEQYF. CDR3 DNA: TGTGCCAGCAGTTTAGAGCGACAGGGGTGGGGCGAGCAGTACTTC.

J is TRBJ2-3 and V is TRBV27, with D tentatively TRBD1 (5 bases). The CDR3 has 14 amino acids. V shed 6 bases and J shed 4 bases, with 14 bases lying between them. CDR1 MNHEY and CDR2 SMNVEV come from the germline V gene (reference sequence). The CDR3 protein is CASSPGWTADTQYF. The CDR3 region has the DNA TGTGCCAGCAGCCCAGGGTGGACCGCAGATACGCAGTATTTT.

The V call is TRBV7-2, the J call TRBJ2-2; 9 bases align to TRBD2. The germline V gene has CDR1 SGHTA and CDR2 FQGNSA. The CDR3 sequence is 16 residues long. Trimming took 5 bases from V and 10 from J; bases not matched to a gene: 14. The CDR3 nucleotides are TGTGCCAGCAGCGTATTTAGGGTAGCGGGAGCCGAGGAGCTGTTTTTT. Translating gives CASSVFRVAGAEELFF.

This clone appeared a single time. The CDR3 spells CASSEGRFRPGELFF. As DNA, the CDR3 is TGTGCCAGCAGCGAAGGGAGGTTTAGACCCGGGGAGCTGTTTTTT. V gene TRBV6-6 combines with J gene TRBJ2-2; perhaps TRBD2 as D (6 bases). With 6 bases removed from V and 6 bases from J, the gap between germline ends came to 17 bases. The CDR3 length is 15 residues. Germline values: CDR1 MNHNY, CDR2 SVGAGI (reference sequence).

The rearrangement uses TRBV11-2 and TRBJ1-2, with no clear D. The V end was cut by 5 bases, the J end by 4 bases, with 11 bases between. Germline loops: CDR1 SGHAT, CDR2 FQNNGV. The CDR3 length is 13 residues. The CDR3 nucleotides read TGTGCCAGCAGCCTAATCCCTTTCTATGGCTACACCTTC. Its translation: CASSLIPFYGYTF.